A selection of T cell receptor beta chains follows, all from one sample in a study of beta chain features in type 1 diabetes. TCRdb's table, derived via immunoSEQ multiplex PCR, lists solely in-frame clones and lacks some. This sample yields 860,000 or so clones, of which 17% are seen a single time; 0.023% belongs to the top ten. Source material: naive CD4+ T cells from blood. The receptors were gathered from a woman between 18 and 29 years old in good health. Both conserved end residues are part of each CDR3. Fields, in order: D gene, J gene, V gene, clone size, CDR3 protein, CDR3 DNA. A D gene is named only where the DNA matches it firmly. Size values are once, few and many counts, or a class for expanded clones, and some rows have none.

.,TRBJ1-1,TRBV14,few,CASSQVGGSTPDTEAFF,TGTGCCAGCAGCCAGGTCGGGGGTTCTACACCAGACACTGAAGCTTTCTTT
TRBD2,TRBJ2-1,TRBV15,.,CATSGLAGTSKYNEQFF,TGTGCCACCAGCGGGTTAGCCGGGACTAGTAAGTACAATGAGCAGTTCTTC
.,TRBJ1-5,TRBV7-9,few,CASSLGPGKPQHF,TGTGCCAGCAGCTTAGGGCCGGGTAAGCCCCAGCATTTT
TRBD2,TRBJ2-1,TRBV7-9,.,CASSHIAGAYNEQFF,TGTGCCAGCAGCCATATAGCGGGGGCCTACAATGAGCAGTTCTTC
.,TRBJ1-4,TRBV29-1,.,CSVEAKGLGEKLFF,TGCAGCGTTGAAGCGAAGGGACTCGGGGAAAAACTGTTTTTT
.,TRBJ2-2,TRBV6-6,few,CASSFIQSHTGELFF,TGTGCCAGCAGCTTCATACAGAGCCACACCGGGGAGCTGTTTTTT
.,TRBJ2-5,TRBV2,few,CASKPGPKETQYF,TGTGCCAGTAAACCGGGACCGAAAGAGACCCAGTACTTC
.,TRBJ1-1,TRBV29-1,.,CSVGAGMNTEAFF,TGCAGCGTTGGGGCGGGCATGAACACTGAAGCTTTCTTT
TRBD2,TRBJ2-1,TRBV5-6,few,CASSWGTSSGEQFF,TGTGCCAGCAGCTGGGGGACTAGTAGCGGGGAGCAGTTCTTC
.,TRBJ1-2,TRBV2,.,CASSEARRIYGYTF,TGTGCCAGCAGTGAAGCACGACGGATATATGGCTACACCTTC
TRBD1,TRBJ2-1,TRBV5-4,few,CASSRFPLNTDRASNEQFF,TGTGCCAGCAGCCGGTTCCCCTTGAATACGGACAGGGCGAGCAATGAGCAGTTCTTC
.,TRBJ2-7,TRBV7-8,.,CASSFLSASNSYEQYF,TGTGCCAGCAGCTTCTTAAGTGCAAGCAACTCCTACGAGCAGTACTTC
.,TRBJ2-3,TRBV9,few,CASSVGGAGTDTQYF,TGTGCCAGCAGCGTAGGCGGGGCGGGCACAGATACGCAGTATTTT
.,TRBJ1-5,TRBV11-2,few,CASSLAATANQPQHF,TGTGCCAGCAGCTTAGCAGCGACAGCCAATCAGCCCCAGCATTTT
.,TRBJ2-1,TRBV11-3,few,CASSTLPRAEQFF,TGTGCCAGCAGCACTCTGCCGCGGGCTGAGCAGTTCTTC
TRBD1,TRBJ2-7,TRBV4-2,.,CASSQGGQSNYKQYF,TGTGCCAGCAGCCAAGGGGGACAGAGTAACTATAAGCAGTACTTC
TRBD2,TRBJ2-1,TRBV7-9,.,CASSSPGLVLNEQFF,TGTGCCAGCAGCTCACCGGGACTAGTTTTGAATGAGCAGTTCTTC
TRBD2,TRBJ2-7,TRBV28,.,CASNLGGSGNSYEQYF,TGTGCCAGCAACCTCGGGGGTAGCGGGAACTCCTACGAGCAGTACTTC
.,TRBJ2-6,TRBV18,few,CASSPIAGANVLTF,TGTGCCAGCTCACCAATAGCTGGGGCCAACGTCCTGACTTTC
.,TRBJ2-1,TRBV7-3,few,CASSPGLPYNEQFF,TGTGCCAGCAGCCCCGGACTACCTTACAATGAGCAGTTCTTC
.,TRBJ2-7,TRBV15,.,CATSRALLSTRTYEQYF,TGTGCCACCAGCAGAGCGCTTCTCTCAACCCGGACCTACGAGCAGTACTTC
.,TRBJ2-5,TRBV5-4,few,CASSQDLEATQYF,TGCGCCAGCAGCCAAGATTTGGAGGCGACCCAGTACTTC
TRBD2,TRBJ2-3,TRBV4-1,.,CASRPGTSADTQYF,TGCGCCAGCAGACCCGGGACTAGCGCAGATACGCAGTATTTT